The 27 T cell receptor beta chains below all came from one sample that was sequenced in a study of human T cells and chemical hapten exposure. MiXCR, applied by TCRdb to the RACE reads, yields one record per CDR3 protein. The top ten clones hold 2.8% of a sample with 100,000 to 150,000 distinct CDR3 sequences, 13% of them seen once. This sample's time point: pre-sensitization, week 0. Treatment specified: therapeutic diphenylcyclopropenone sensitization with weekly scalp DPC. The sample consisted of whole blood, taken in connection with sensitization to the hapten diphenylcyclopropenone (DPC). These receptor sequences come from a woman aged 18-35 years with alopecia areata. Some clones in this sample may be carry-over from other donors' samples.

J is TRBJ2-1 and V is TRBV19; 8 nucleotides line up with TRBD1. With 6 bases clipped from V and 2 bases from J, the junction kept 6 bases outside the gene matches. The CDR3 spans 15 residues. Germline V CDR1 and CDR2: LNHDA, SQIVND (reference sequence). The CDR3 region is CASRGYRGTYNEQFF. In nucleotides, the CDR3 is TGTGCCAGTAGAGGTTACAGGGGGACCTACAATGAGCAGTTCTTC.

J is TRBJ1-2 and V is TRBV7-2, with 9 bases lining up with TRBD1. This CDR3 has 16 residues. Germline V lookup: CDR1 SGHTA, CDR2 FQGNSA. The trim removed 1 base at V and 9 bases at J, leaving 12 bases unmatched. This CDR3 reads CASSLEGDRVLGSYTF. Written as DNA, the CDR3 is TGTGCCAGCAGCTTAGAAGGGGACAGGGTCCTGGGGAGCTACACCTTC.

The rearrangement links TRBV5-4 to TRBJ2-6, with TRBD1 matching over 7 bases. The V gene's germline CDR1 is SGHNT and CDR2 YYREEE (reference sequence). The CDR3 contains 16 residues. V gave up 4 bases and J gave up 8 bases; unmatched junction bases: 12. The CDR3 DNA reads TGTGCCAGCAGCACGCCGACAGGGAGTTTACCCAACGTCCTGACTTTC. As protein: CASSTPTGSLPNVLTF.

The V call is TRBV7-8, the J call TRBJ2-6, with TRBD1 as a possible D gene (5 bases). V gave up 1 base and J gave up 2 bases, with 9 bases separating them. The germline V gene encodes CDR1 SGHVS and CDR2 FQNEAQ. This CDR3 comprises 16 residues. CDR3 amino acids: CASSLVLGAGANVLTF. DNA for the CDR3: TGTGCCAGCAGCTTAGTTCTAGGGGCTGGGGCCAACGTCCTGACTTTC.

The rearrangement links TRBV6-5 to TRBJ1-5; D is perhaps TRBD1 (6 bases). The CDR3 consists of 12 residues. V shed 7 bases and J shed 9 bases, with 13 bases lying between them. Germline V lookup: CDR1 MNHEY, CDR2 SVGAGI. The CDR3 reads CASKTGLAPQHF. DNA for the CDR3: TGTGCCAGCAAGACAGGTCTCGCGCCCCAGCATTTT.

J is TRBJ1-5 and V is TRBV2; TRBD1 might be the D (5 bases). Germline V gene sequence: CDR1 SNHLY, CDR2 FYNNEI. This CDR3 is built from 16 residues. V gave up 3 bases and J gave up 0 bases, with 12 bases separating them. In DNA, the CDR3 is TGTGCCAGCAGTGACCCGACAGCTTATAGCAATCAGCCCCAGCATTTT. Its translation is CASSDPTAYSNQPQHF.

CDR3 sequence (DNA): TGTGCCAGCAGTTCTATCTTCACAGATACGCAGTATTTT. It translates to CASSSIFTDTQYF. The chain links TRBV27 to TRBJ2-3; D is undetermined. This CDR3 is built from 13 residues. V lost 4 bases and J 2 bases, leaving 7 bases between the germline ends. The germline V gene encodes CDR1 MNHEY and CDR2 SMNVEV (reference sequence).

This clonotype came up a few times. This chain links TRBV7-2 with TRBJ1-6; a weak D match, TRBD1 (5 bases). CDR3 length: 15 amino acids. Germline CDR1 is SGHTA and CDR2 is FQGNSA. V gave up 1 base and J gave up 7 bases, with 11 bases separating them. The CDR3 region has the DNA TGTGCCAGCAGCTTAGAAGCCAGGGCAAATTCACCCCTCCACTTT. Protein: CASSLEARANSPLHF.

This clonotype has a count of ten or more. The chain couples TRBV14 to TRBJ1-5; D is uncertain. Trimming removed 0 bases from V and 8 bases from J, with 2 bases in between. Looked up from germline, CDR1 is SGHDN and CDR2 is FVKESK. The CDR3 sequence is 11 residues long. The CDR3 spells CASSQDEPQHF. CDR3 DNA: TGTGCCAGCAGCCAAGATGAGCCCCAGCATTTT. Drawing the rest from reference TRBV14 and TRBJ1-5, the complete variable domain is EAGVTQFPSHSVIEKGQTVTLRCDPISGHDNLYWYRRVMGKEIKFLLHFVKESKQDESGMPNNRFLAERTGGTYSTLKVQPAELEDSGVYFCASSQDEPQHFGDGTRLSIL.

In its sample, this clonotype was seen many times. The V call is TRBV5-6, the J call TRBJ2-3; tentative D call: TRBD2 (5 bases). The CDR3 totals 14 residues. Trimming cost V 3 bases and J 6 bases, with 14 bases left between them. The germline gives CDR1 SGHDT, CDR2 YYEEEE. The CDR3 loop is CASSSLVRRDTQYF. In DNA form, the CDR3 reads TGTGCCAGCAGCTCACTAGTTCGTAGGGATACGCAGTATTTT.

The rearrangement joins TRBV4-1 to TRBJ2-3, with D perhaps matching TRBD1 (5 bases). Between the trimmed V and J ends, which lost 1 base and 5 bases, there was a span of 10 bases. The CDR3 length is 14 residues. In germline, CDR1 is MGHRA, CDR2 YSYEKL. This CDR3 reads CASSQGQRGDTQYF. The CDR3 coding sequence is TGCGCCAGCAGCCAAGGACAGCGAGGAGATACGCAGTATTTT.

The chain recombines TRBV4-3 with TRBJ1-1, with 7 bases matching TRBD1. Germline V gene sequence: CDR1 LGHNA, CDR2 YSLEER. V dropped 5 bases and J dropped 6; count of bases not matched to a gene: 9. This CDR3 has 14 residues. The CDR3: CASSGDRATPEAFF. The DNA of the CDR3 is TGCGCCAGCAGCGGAGACAGGGCCACCCCTGAAGCTTTCTTT.

The chain couples TRBV27 to TRBJ1-1, with D maybe TRBD1 (6 bases). V lost 6 bases to trimming and J lost 1 base, with 12 bases between them. CDR3 length equals 14 residues. Germline values: CDR1 MNHEY, CDR2 SMNVEV (reference sequence). CDR3 sequence: CASRQGTPNTEAFF. The CDR3 nucleotides are TGTGCCAGCAGGCAAGGGACACCGAACACTGAAGCTTTCTTT.

As for this clonotype: Germline is not matched at one junction end, which may reflect a read error. This chain connects TRBV6-2 or TRBV6-3 to TRBJ2-3, with 7 bases lining up with TRBD1. From germline, CDR1 is MNHEY and CDR2 SVGEGT. The CDR3 loop spans 14 amino acids. The DNA of the CDR3 is TGTGCCAGCAGTTACGGGACGGGGACAGTTACGCAGTATTTT. This gives the protein CASSYGTGTVTQYF.

The sample holds a few counts of this clonotype. V and J are TRBV5-4 and TRBJ2-1, with D hard to call. The CDR3 contains 13 residues. Germline values: CDR1 SGHNT, CDR2 YYREEE (reference sequence). The V and J ends lost 1 base and 6 bases respectively, with 8 bases between them. Written as DNA, the CDR3 is TGTGCCAGCAGCTTGAATTGGGCCAATGAGCAGTTCTTC. It codes for CASSLNWANEQFF.

This clonotype was recorded many times. The gene calls are TRBV30 and TRBJ2-1, with 7 positions matching TRBD1. CDR3 length equals 14 residues. Trimming at V came to 4 bases and at J to 2 bases, leaving 5 bases not matched to a gene. Per germline, CDR1 GTSNPN and CDR2 SVGIG (reference sequence). The chain's CDR3 is CAWIGQVAYNEQFF. The CDR3 DNA is TGTGCCTGGATCGGACAGGTCGCCTACAATGAGCAGTTCTTC.

The DNA of the CDR3 is TGTGCCAGTAGTAAGACCGACAGGGGTAGCAATCAGCCCCAGCATTTT. It translates to CASSKTDRGSNQPQHF. V is TRBV19 and J is TRBJ1-5, with TRBD1 identical over 8 bases. With 4 bases clipped from V and 0 bases from J, the junction kept 5 bases outside the gene matches. The germline V gene encodes CDR1 LNHDA and CDR2 SQIVND (reference sequence). The CDR3 is 16 amino acids.

The V call is TRBV20-1, the J call TRBJ1-2, with no clear D. V was cut by 1 base and J by 7 bases, with 16 bases left in between. CDR1 is DFQATT, CDR2 SNEGSKA, per germline (reference sequence). This CDR3 is 14 amino acids long. The CDR3, as DNA: TGCAGTGCTAGAGGTGCCGGGCCTATGACTGGCTACACCTTC. As protein: CSARGAGPMTGYTF.

This clonotype was seen a handful of times. The chain recombines TRBV6-5 with TRBJ2-2, with TRBD1 matching 7 bases. CDR1 MNHEY and CDR2 SVGAGI come from the germline V gene. This CDR3 comprises 14 residues. V was clipped by 5 bases and J by 5 bases; unmatched bases: 5. The chain's CDR3 is CASSRDSPTGELFF. In DNA form, the CDR3 reads TGTGCCAGCAGTAGGGACAGCCCTACCGGGGAGCTGTTTTTT.

This clonotype was seen a few times. The gene calls are TRBV6-2 or TRBV6-3 and TRBJ2-1; maybe TRBD2 (6 bases). The germline CDR1 and CDR2 sequences are MNHEY and SVGEGT. V was trimmed by 8 bases and J by 1 base, leaving 12 bases between them. The CDR3 is made up of 14 amino acids. The CDR3 sequence: CASLGTLSYNEQFF. CDR3 DNA sequence: TGTGCCAGCCTCGGGACTTTATCCTACAATGAGCAGTTCTTC.

In its sample, this clonotype was seen many times. This sequence joins TRBV20-1 and TRBJ2-7; D gene uncertain. The CDR3 is 14 residues long. The germline V gene has CDR1 DFQATT and CDR2 SNEGSKA (reference sequence). The V end was cut by 6 bases, the J end by 1 base, with 16 bases between. CDR3 coding DNA: TGCAGTGCCCAACAGCCCGTTAGGTCCTACGAGCAGTACTTC. It encodes CSAQQPVRSYEQYF.

This clonotype was seen only a few times. The genes are TRBV10-3 and TRBJ1-1; D perhaps matches TRBD1 (6 bases). The V and J ends lost 6 bases and 0 bases respectively, with 14 bases between them. This CDR3 has 15 residues. CDR1 and CDR2 from the germline V gene are ENHRY and SYGVKD. CDR3 protein: CAISRDMGVNTEAFF. In nucleotides, the CDR3 is TGTGCCATCAGCCGGGACATGGGGGTGAACACTGAAGCTTTCTTT.

This chain connects TRBV6-2 or TRBV6-3 to TRBJ1-4, with no clear D. The CDR3 is 15 amino acids. V gave up 2 bases and J gave up 8 bases, with 15 bases separating them. The germline V gene has CDR1 MNHEY and CDR2 SVGEGT. Written as DNA, the CDR3 is TGTGCCAGCAGTTACGCCACCCCGGGAGAGGAAAAACTGTTTTTT. This encodes CASSYATPGEEKLFF.

The CDR3 sequence is CASSSMGARGLYEQYF. CDR3 DNA sequence: TGTGCCAGCAGCTCTATGGGGGCGAGAGGTTTGTACGAGCAGTACTTC. V and J are TRBV11-2 and TRBJ2-7, with D possibly matching TRBD1 (6 bases). Deletions cut 4 bases from V and 4 bases from J, with 20 bases between. The CDR3 covers 16 residues. Germline V lookup: CDR1 SGHAT, CDR2 FQNNGV.

This clonotype was counted at least ten times. V gene TRBV6-5 combines with J gene TRBJ1-1; D is unresolved. V was cut by 3 bases and J by 1 base, with 6 bases left in between. Germline V lookup: CDR1 MNHEY, CDR2 SVGAGI. There are 13 residues in the CDR3. The CDR3 region has the DNA TGTGCCAGCAGTTATGAAACGAACACTGAAGCTTTCTTT. The encoded protein is CASSYETNTEAFF.

The J gene is TRBJ2-3, the V gene TRBV5-1; maybe TRBD1 (5 bases). Germline loops: CDR1 SGHRS, CDR2 YFSETQ. Trimming removed 2 bases from V and 2 bases from J, with 9 bases in between. This CDR3 region has 14 residues. The CDR3 reads CASSLRQFTDTQYF. In nucleotides, the CDR3 is TGCGCCAGCAGCTTACGACAGTTCACAGATACGCAGTATTTT.

This clonotype has ten or more counts. This chain connects TRBV7-6 to TRBJ1-1, with a tentative D call TRBD1 (5 bases). With 5 bases removed from V and 4 bases from J, the gap between germline ends came to 14 bases. Germline V gene sequence: CDR1 SGHVS, CDR2 FNYEAQ. This CDR3 comprises 14 residues. The CDR3 coding sequence is TGTGCCAGCAGCCCCCTCGGGGGTGTCACTGAAGCTTTCTTT. It codes for CASSPLGGVTEAFF.